The 27 T cell receptor beta chains below come from one sample, sequenced in a study of PD-L1 blockade in urothelial cancer (dated by TCRdb to 2016 to 2017). The time point label corresponds to: pretreatment peripheral blood. Libraries were built with the immunoSEQ multiplex PCR assay. The table was pulled from immuneACCESS by TCRdb, which kept in-frame rearrangements only. Such tables lose some clones; where checked, under half of the loss comes from unresolved V genes, and the rest has no known cause. In this sample the table shows roughly 55,000 clones, roughly 84% of which occur a single time. The top ten clonotypes cover roughly 20% of the sample. The material was PBMCs, obtained around atezolizumab (anti-PD-L1) treatment. These receptor sequences come from a man between 60 and 75 years old with urothelial cancer.

V is TRBV9 and J is TRBJ1-2; TRBD1 matches at 7 bases. V trimming: 0 bases; J trimming: 8 bases; junction bases outside the gene matches: 10. Germline loops: CDR1 SGDLS, CDR2 YYNGEE. This CDR3 region has 15 residues. CDR3 sequence reads: CASSVETGTARGYTF. The CDR3 nucleotides read TGTGCCAGCAGCGTAGAGACGGGGACAGCAAGAGGCTACACCTTC.

This clone was detected only once. The same CDR3 is also encoded by other DNA sequences in this sample. V usage is TRBV5-4 and J usage is TRBJ2-5; 12 bases align to TRBD2. Unmatched junction bases numbered 8, after V lost 1 base and J lost 4 bases. CDR3 size: 17 residues. Germline assignment: CDR1 SGHNT and CDR2 YYREEE (reference sequence). DNA of the CDR3: TGTGCCAGCAGCTTGCGGGCTAGCGGGAGGGCCGGAGAGACCCAGTACTTC. Amino acids: CASSLRASGRAGETQYF. The full variable domain, its missing parts supplied by reference TRBV5-4 and TRBJ2-5, is ETGVTQSPTHLIKTRGQQVTLRCSSQSGHNTVSWYQQALGQGPQFIFQYYREEENGRGNFPPRFSGLQFPNYSSELNVNALELDDSALYLCASSLRASGRAGETQYFGPGTRLLVL.

This chain links TRBV7-9 with TRBJ2-1, with TRBD2 matching 9 bases. The germline V gene encodes CDR1 SEHNR and CDR2 FQNEAQ (reference sequence). The CDR3 has 15 residues. The trim removed 1 base at V and 7 bases at J, leaving 5 bases unmatched. CDR3 region: CASSLVQSGRNEQFF. The CDR3 nucleotides read TGTGCCAGCAGCTTAGTGCAAAGCGGGAGGAATGAGCAGTTCTTC.

This clone has a handful of counts. The J gene is TRBJ1-6, the V gene TRBV9; 8 nucleotides align to TRBD1. V shed 6 bases and J 6 bases; nucleotides not matched to a gene: 5. The CDR3 is 14 amino acids. Per germline, CDR1 SGDLS and CDR2 YYNGEE. The CDR3 reads CASTRTGSNSPLHF. The DNA of the CDR3 is TGTGCCAGCACCCGGACAGGGAGTAATTCACCCCTCCACTTT.

The chain links TRBV6-1 to TRBJ1-5, with a tentative D call TRBD1 (5 bases). The CDR3 runs 15 residues. CDR1 is MNHNS and CDR2 is SASEGT in the germline V gene. Between the trimmed V and J ends, which lost 6 bases and 4 bases, there was a span of 16 bases. The CDR3 reads CASRTRGSWNQPQHF. In nucleotides, the CDR3 is TGTGCCAGCAGAACCCGGGGGAGTTGGAATCAGCCCCAGCATTTT.

The chain carries TRBV10-1 and TRBJ2-2; D may be TRBD2 (6 bases). This CDR3 is 12 amino acids long. Trimming shortened V by 6 bases and J by 6 bases, and 8 bases separated the two germline ends. Germline V lookup: CDR1 WNHNN, CDR2 SYGVQD (reference sequence). DNA for the CDR3: TGCGCCAGCAGACGGGACTCCGGGGAGCTGTTTTTT. This codes for CASRRDSGELFF.

The rearrangement uses TRBV27 and TRBJ1-5; TRBD1 is a possible D gene (5 bases). Germline CDR1 reads MNHEY; CDR2 reads SMNVEV (reference sequence). CDR3 length: 15 residues. Trimming removed 5 bases at V and 2 bases at J, with 13 bases between. The chain's CDR3 is CASSIGTGGNQPQHF. In DNA form, the CDR3 reads TGTGCCAGCAGTATTGGGACGGGGGGCAATCAGCCCCAGCATTTT.

V usage is TRBV5-6 and J usage is TRBJ2-7, with a weak D call TRBD1 (6 bases). The CDR3 is 15 amino acids. Germline V gene data show CDR1 as SGHDT and CDR2 as YYEEEE. Trimming stripped 3 bases from V and 2 bases from J, with 15 bases between. The CDR3, as DNA: TGTGCCAGCAGCTCGGGACACTACGAAGCCTACGAGCAGTACTTC. Amino acids: CASSSGHYEAYEQYF.

This sequence joins TRBV29-1 and TRBJ1-2; D is perhaps TRBD1 (6 bases). Germline V gene data show CDR1 as SQVTM and CDR2 as ANQGSEA. The CDR3 length is 13 residues. The ends were cut back, 3 bases at V and 2 bases at J, with 10 bases in the middle. Here the CDR3 DNA reads TGCAGCGTTGATTGGACAGAGAACTATGGCTACACCTTC. Translation gives CSVDWTENYGYTF.

This chain uses TRBV27 with TRBJ2-3, with 9 positions matching TRBD2. The V and J ends lost 8 bases and 14 bases, in that order; junction bases with no gene match: 14. The germline CDR1 and CDR2 sequences are MNHEY and SMNVEV (reference sequence). The CDR3 has 13 residues. The CDR3 DNA reads TGTGCCAGCCAGTTGGGCTTAGCGGGAGTACCGTATTTT. Translated, it gives CASQLGLAGVPYF.

The V and J genes are TRBV5-4 and TRBJ2-5; 7 bases are a match to TRBD1. CDR1 is SGHNT, CDR2 YYREEE, per germline (reference sequence). Losses at the gene ends were 5 bases for V and 1 base for J; bases not matched to a gene: 8. The CDR3 spans 15 residues. CDR3: CASSLGYRGQETQYF. The CDR3 DNA is TGTGCCAGCAGTCTTGGATACAGGGGCCAAGAGACCCAGTACTTC.

V and J are TRBV11-2 and TRBJ2-2; D ambiguous. This CDR3 is 13 amino acids long. CDR1 SGHAT and CDR2 FQNNGV come from the germline V gene. The V gene lost 5 bases and the J gene lost 8 bases, with 12 bases spanning the gap. Written as DNA, the CDR3 is TGTGCCAGCAGCGGCCAACGGGTTGGGGAGCTGTTTTTT. Amino acids: CASSGQRVGELFF.

J is TRBJ2-3 and V is TRBV5-1; 11 nucleotides align to TRBD1. V lost 4 bases to trimming and J lost 3 bases; unmatched junction nucleotides: 4. The CDR3 is made up of 15 amino acids. Looked up from germline, CDR1 is SGHRS and CDR2 is YFSETQ. The chain's CDR3 is CASSRGTGGTDTQYF. The CDR3 nucleotides are TGCGCCAGCAGCCGGGGGACAGGGGGAACAGATACGCAGTATTTT.

This clone showed up just a few times. V and J are TRBV18 and TRBJ1-6, with 9 bases matching TRBD1. The CDR3 consists of 13 residues. In germline, CDR1 is KGHSH, CDR2 LQKENI. V dropped 5 bases and J dropped 10; count of bases not matched to a gene: 3. The CDR3 sequence: CASSTGQGSPLHF. The CDR3 nucleotides read TGTGCCAGCTCAACGGGACAGGGATCACCCCTCCACTTT.

V usage is TRBV9 and J usage is TRBJ1-2; 7 nucleotides align to TRBD1. After removal of 0 bases from V and 4 bases from J, the junction contained 18 bases not matched to a gene. Germline CDR1 reads SGDLS; CDR2 reads YYNGEE. The CDR3 totals 19 residues. The CDR3 is CASSVGGSNPGQTIYGYTF. In DNA form, the CDR3 reads TGTGCCAGCAGCGTAGGAGGGTCGAATCCGGGACAGACAATCTATGGCTACACCTTC.

V gene TRBV14 combines with J gene TRBJ2-1; D not certain. V was trimmed by 1 base and J by 0 bases, leaving 16 bases between them. Germline V gene lookup returns CDR1 SGHDN and CDR2 FVKESK. CDR3 length: 18 residues. In DNA, the CDR3 is TGTGCCAGCAGCCAAGTGAGGATGGCGGAGAGCTCCTACAATGAGCAGTTCTTC. Amino acid sequence: CASSQVRMAESSYNEQFF.

The chain carries TRBV7-9 and TRBJ2-2; 7 nucleotides agree with TRBD1. CDR1 is SEHNR and CDR2 is FQNEAQ in the germline V gene (reference sequence). The V and J ends lost 7 bases and 0 bases, in that order; junction bases with no gene match: 14. The CDR3 extends over 18 amino acids. CDR3 region: CASTYRDRHFANTGELFF. CDR3 in DNA: TGTGCCAGCACCTACCGGGACAGACACTTCGCGAACACCGGGGAGCTGTTTTTT.

This clone has just a few counts. V is TRBV10-3 and J is TRBJ1-5, with a weak D call TRBD1 (5 bases). V gave up 10 bases and J gave up 3 bases, with 16 bases separating them. Germline CDR1 reads ENHRY; CDR2 reads SYGVKD. This CDR3 has 14 amino acids. The CDR3 loop is CASRPDRYNQPQHF. The CDR3 DNA sequence: TGTGCCAGCAGACCCGACAGATACAATCAGCCCCAGCATTTT.

This clone was counted a few times. The chain combines TRBV7-6 with TRBJ1-1; D possibly corresponds to TRBD1 (5 bases). Trimming took off 5 bases at V and 5 bases at J, with 24 bases between the two ends. Germline CDR1 is SGHVS and CDR2 is FNYEAQ. The CDR3 is made up of 17 amino acids. CDR3 nucleotides: TGTGCCAGCAGCCTCCAAAAAGTCTGGGGAGGGGCGACTGAAGCTTTCTTT. It encodes CASSLQKVWGGATEAFF.

The V gene is TRBV5-1, the J gene TRBJ2-7; D perhaps matches TRBD2 (6 bases). The germline CDR1 and CDR2 sequences are SGHRS and YFSETQ. V shed 0 bases and J shed 6 bases, with 13 bases lying between them. This CDR3 comprises 14 residues. This chain's CDR3 is CASSLVPGDAEQYF. Written as DNA, the CDR3 is TGCGCCAGCAGCTTGGTTCCGGGGGATGCCGAGCAGTACTTC.

The chain carries TRBV19 and TRBJ2-5; 7 bases match TRBD2. The CDR3 runs to 15 residues. Germline values: CDR1 LNHDA, CDR2 SQIVND (reference sequence). V gave up 6 bases and J gave up 0 bases; unmatched junction bases: 7. CDR3 DNA: TGTGCCAGTAGCTCCATCGGGGGGAACCAAGAGACCCAGTACTTC. It codes for CASSSIGGNQETQYF.

The J gene is TRBJ1-5, the V gene TRBV4-2; D not resolved. The CDR3 is made up of 15 amino acids. CDR1 and CDR2 from the germline V gene are LGHNA and YNFKEQ. V lost 0 bases and J 3 bases, leaving 9 bases between the germline ends. Here the CDR3 DNA reads TGTGCCAGCAGCCAAGAGGCACAGCCCAATCAGCCCCAGCATTTT. Protein product: CASSQEAQPNQPQHF.

This clone has just one count. V usage is TRBV5-4 and J usage is TRBJ2-2; 8 nucleotides match TRBD2. Germline loops: CDR1 SGHNT, CDR2 YYREEE (reference sequence). With 3 bases clipped from V and 6 bases from J, the junction kept 7 bases outside the gene matches. CDR3 length: 15 amino acids. The CDR3 nucleotides are TGTGCCAGCAGCTCCGGGACTAGTTTTTCCGGGGAGCTGTTTTTT. It translates to CASSSGTSFSGELFF.

The V call is TRBV5-6, the J call TRBJ2-1; 11 bases agree with TRBD2. V shed 2 bases, J shed 2 bases, and the junction held 3 bases outside the gene matches. CDR1 is SGHDT and CDR2 is YYEEEE in the germline V gene. CDR3 length equals 16 residues. CDR3 loop: CASSFLAGGTYNEQFF. CDR3 coding DNA: TGTGCCAGCAGCTTCCTAGCGGGAGGAACCTACAATGAGCAGTTCTTC.

The chain links TRBV10-3 to TRBJ1-6; D not certain. The ends were cut back, 3 bases at V and 6 bases at J, with 12 bases in the middle. From germline, CDR1 is ENHRY and CDR2 SYGVKD. The CDR3 contains 15 residues. The CDR3 loop is CAISEGTWSNSPLHF. In DNA, the CDR3 is TGTGCCATCAGTGAAGGTACCTGGAGTAATTCACCCCTCCACTTT.

The chain employs TRBV19 and TRBJ1-1; 8 bases fit TRBD1. Losses at the gene ends were 8 bases for V and 7 bases for J; bases not matched to a gene: 9. Germline CDR1 LNHDA, CDR2 SQIVND (reference sequence). This CDR3 comprises 13 residues. The CDR3 is CASEDRGWSEAFF. The CDR3 DNA sequence: TGTGCCAGTGAAGACAGGGGATGGAGTGAAGCTTTCTTT. Using reference TRBV19 and TRBJ1-1 for the parts outside the CDR3, the full variable domain is DGGITQSPKYLFRKEGQNVTLSCEQNLNHDAMYWYRQDPGQGLRLIYYSQIVNDFQKGDIAEGYSVSREKKESFPLTVTSAQKNPTAFYLCASEDRGWSEAFFGQGTRLTVV.

This clone was found once. The V and J genes are TRBV27 and TRBJ1-3, with 7 bases matching TRBD1. CDR1 and CDR2 (germline): MNHEY, SMNVEV (reference sequence). V shed 4 bases and J 3 bases; nucleotides not matched to a gene: 6. The CDR3 is made up of 15 amino acids. The CDR3 here is CASSSTGIHGNTIYF. As DNA, the CDR3 is TGTGCCAGCAGTTCGACAGGGATCCATGGAAACACCATATATTTT.